This is a list of T cell receptor beta chains from one sample in a study of blood T cell repertoires in COVID-19. Some clones are missing from TCRdb's copy, which holds only in-frame ones; the method was immunoSEQ multiplex PCR. The table shows about 120,000 clones, with 70% to 85% occurring only once. The sequencing input was peripheral blood. Source of these receptors: a man aged 65 to 79 with active or convalescent COVID-19. The CDR3 runs from the conserved cysteine through the conserved F or W.

v_gene	j_gene	len	CDR3aa
TRBV7-3	TRBJ2-1	17	CASSFLKLAGSSDEQFF
TRBV28	TRBJ1-2	14	CASSPLQAYYGYTF
TRBV6-4	TRBJ1-2	14	CASSPGGRVSGYTF
TRBV27	TRBJ1-1	14	CASSSRQGLGEAFF
TRBV15	TRBJ2-2	13	CATSRAGTGELFF
TRBV14	TRBJ2-5	13	CASSQQLRQTQYF
TRBV7-2	TRBJ2-3	15	CASSPGTISTDTQYF
TRBV4-3	TRBJ1-6	15	CASGPGGTINSPLHF
TRBV7-9	TRBJ2-3	19	CASSGEKLLSGTSTDTQYF
TRBV30	TRBJ2-7	12	CAWSLGPYEQYF
TRBV5-5	TRBJ1-5	14	CASSSRASGEPQHF
TRBV29-1	TRBJ2-7	12	CSVEDLGNEQYF
TRBV3-1/TRBV3-2	TRBJ1-1	12	CASAQGWTEAFF
TRBV3-1/TRBV3-2	TRBJ1-4	12	CASSASDEKLFF
TRBV7-3	TRBJ2-1	16	CASSSLGPGGYNEQFF
TRBV9	TRBJ2-3	15	CASSVYGFSTDTQYF
TRBV6-5	TRBJ1-1	12	CASRRPGAKAFF
TRBV6-6	TRBJ1-5	15	CASSSRTGDNQPQHF
TRBV2	TRBJ2-6	14	CASNVGLAANVLTF
TRBV5-5	TRBJ2-5	16	CASNPPRTGARETQYF
TRBV19	TRBJ2-1	15	CASSTLSGGPSRQFF
TRBV12-5	TRBJ2-5	17	CASVESPRTGGVETQYF
TRBV19	TRBJ2-6	16	CASSDRRVPGANVLTF
TRBV6-1	TRBJ1-1	16	CASSEWAGAPNTEAFF
TRBV7-9	TRBJ1-2	15	CASTQRGGLDYGYTF
TRBV30	TRBJ1-6	14	CALTTGGHVSPLHF
TRBV13	TRBJ2-5	16	CASSIGGQGRGETQYF